This entry concerns a single T cell receptor (beta chain). Its target is unknown. Looked up from germline, CDR1 is MNHEY and CDR2 is SMNVEV (reference sequence). The CDR3 is made up of 14 amino acids. Trimming took 7 bases from V and 7 from J; bases not matched to a gene: 9. TCRdb independently ran MiXCR on the reads; one entry per CDR3 protein. The data hold around 300,000 distinct CDR3 sequences, with around 25% observed a single time. The data were obtained in a study of T cell repertoires in cytomegalovirus infection. Study information: Shared public TCR beta signatures pointed to both CMV infection and a matching HLA type.

Broader study findings: Accumulated public TCR beta family frequency recognized individuals carrying CMV together with the relevant HLA. Ex vivo responses were dominated by HLA-C-restricted CMV-specific TCR beta clonotypes.

The source was cultured PBMCs, collected from culture after CMV antigen stimulation. The V call is TRBV27, the J call TRBJ1-2; 10 bases match TRBD1. The TCR was taken from a human donor in good health (CMV status not recorded). Some clones in this sample may be carry-over from other donors' samples. CDR3: CASTTTGGAGGYTF. CDR3 in DNA: TGTGCCAGCACCACGACAGGGGGCGCGGGTGGCTACACCTTC.